This TCR beta chain is drawn from a study of blood T cell repertoires in COVID-19. On the study more broadly: Sources were T cells, B-cell-depleted T cells, or PBMCs; the material itself was cDNA or gDNA.

This CDR3 is 13 amino acids long. Germline trimming cut 9 bases from V and 5 bases from J; bases unmatched to any gene: 8. Per germline, CDR1 SNHLY and CDR2 FYNNEI. The assay was immunoSEQ multiplex PCR, and TCRdb's table has in-frame clones only and misses some. The data contain approximately 65,000 clones, 86% of them singletons. This rearrangement joins TRBV2 to TRBJ2-5; TRBD2 matches at 8 bases. The clonotype comes from a man aged 35-49 years with acute or convalescent COVID-19. Input material: peripheral blood. The CDR3 loop is CASTRGGRETQYF. DNA for the CDR3: TGTGCCAGTACACGGGGGGGCCGCGAGACCCAGTACTTC.